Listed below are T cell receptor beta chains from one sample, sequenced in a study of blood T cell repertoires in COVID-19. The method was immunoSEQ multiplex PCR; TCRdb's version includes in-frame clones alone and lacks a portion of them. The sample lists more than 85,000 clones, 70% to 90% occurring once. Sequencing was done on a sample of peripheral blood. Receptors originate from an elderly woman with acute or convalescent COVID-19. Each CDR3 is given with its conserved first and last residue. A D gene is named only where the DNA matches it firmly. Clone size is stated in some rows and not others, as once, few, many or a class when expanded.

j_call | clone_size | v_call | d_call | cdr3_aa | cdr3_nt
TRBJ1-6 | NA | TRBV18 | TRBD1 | CASSPPGRGPSPLHF | TGTGCCAGCTCACCACCTGGCAGGGGGCCGTCACCCCTCCACTTT
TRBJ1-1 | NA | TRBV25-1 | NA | CASSETDRNTEAFF | TGTGCCAGCAGTGAAACGGACAGGAACACTGAAGCTTTCTTT
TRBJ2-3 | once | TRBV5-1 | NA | CASSRDSIDTQYF | TGCGCCAGCAGTAGGGACTCCATAGATACGCAGTATTTT
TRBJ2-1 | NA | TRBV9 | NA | CASSVGTRMGASSYNEQFF | TGTGCCAGCAGCGTAGGGACGAGAATGGGGGCCAGCTCCTACAATGAGCAGTTCTTC
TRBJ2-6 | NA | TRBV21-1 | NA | CASSKLEGGPSGANVLTF | TGTGCCAGCAGCAAACTAGAAGGAGGGCCTTCTGGGGCCAACGTCCTGACTTTC
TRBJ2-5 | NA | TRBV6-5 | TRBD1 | CASSQGVSQETQYF | TGTGCCAGCAGCCAGGGGGTCTCCCAAGAGACCCAGTACTTC
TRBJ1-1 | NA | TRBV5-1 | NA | CASSLGLMNTEAFF | TGCGCCAGCAGCTTGGGGCTGATGAACACTGAAGCTTTCTTT
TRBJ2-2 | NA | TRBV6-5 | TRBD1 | CASNNRGRTGELFF | TGTGCCAGCAACAACAGGGGCCGGACCGGGGAGCTGTTTTTT
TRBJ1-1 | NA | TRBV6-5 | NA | CASSRGGRTEAFF | TGTGCCAGCAGTAGGGGGGGGAGGACTGAAGCTTTCTTT
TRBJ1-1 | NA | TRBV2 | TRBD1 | CASIYQGANTEAFF | TGTGCCAGCATCTACCAGGGGGCTAACACTGAAGCTTTCTTT
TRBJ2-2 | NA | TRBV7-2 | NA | CASSLVWDNTGELFF | TGTGCCAGCAGCTTAGTTTGGGACAATACGGGGGAGCTGTTTTTT
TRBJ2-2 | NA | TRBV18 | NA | CASSPRTGLLVRELFF | TGTGCCAGCTCTCCTAGGACTGGGTTATTGGTCCGGGAGCTGTTTTTT
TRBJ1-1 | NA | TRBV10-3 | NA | CAISDPSPATEAFF | TGTGCCATCAGTGATCCAAGCCCAGCGACTGAAGCTTTCTTT
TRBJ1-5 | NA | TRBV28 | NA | CASQMGLNQPQHF | TGTGCCAGTCAAATGGGACTTAATCAGCCCCAGCATTTT
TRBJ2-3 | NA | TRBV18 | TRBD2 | CASSPLGGRGVADTQYF | TGTGCCAGCTCACCACTCGGCGGGAGAGGAGTGGCAGATACGCAGTATTTT
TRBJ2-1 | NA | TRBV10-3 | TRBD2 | CAISAGTSGGGYNEQFF | TGTGCCATCAGTGCAGGGACTAGCGGGGGGGGCTACAATGAGCAGTTCTTC
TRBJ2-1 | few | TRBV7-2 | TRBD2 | CASSPPPPSGFNEQFF | TGTGCCAGCAGCCCCCCTCCCCCTAGCGGGTTCAATGAGCAGTTCTTC
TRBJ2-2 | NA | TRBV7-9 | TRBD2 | CASSSWAGDYTGELFF | TGTGCCAGCAGTTCCTGGGCGGGGGACTACACCGGGGAGCTGTTTTTT
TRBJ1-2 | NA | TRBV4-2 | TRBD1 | CASSQETGDGYTF | TGTGCCAGCAGCCAAGAAACAGGGGATGGCTACACCTTC
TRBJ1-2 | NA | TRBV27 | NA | CASSRTGLDGYTF | TGTGCCAGCAGCCGAACAGGGCTCGATGGCTACACCTTC
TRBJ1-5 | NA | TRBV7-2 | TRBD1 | CASSLKGQGSNQPQHF | TGTGCCAGCAGCTTGAAGGGACAGGGGTCCAATCAGCCCCAGCATTTT
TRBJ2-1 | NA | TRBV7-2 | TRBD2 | CASSLGLAGAYNEQFF | TGTGCCAGCAGCTTAGGACTAGCGGGAGCCTACAATGAGCAGTTCTTC
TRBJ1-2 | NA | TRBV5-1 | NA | CASSLGTSNYGYTF | TGCGCCAGCAGCTTGGGGACAAGTAACTATGGCTACACCTTC
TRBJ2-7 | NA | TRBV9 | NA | CASSVVGEPHSYEQYF | TGTGCCAGCAGCGTAGTCGGGGAACCCCACTCCTACGAGCAGTACTTC
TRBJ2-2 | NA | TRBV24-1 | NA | CATVPPGGVSDTGELFF | TGTGCCACCGTGCCCCCCGGTGGTGTTAGTGACACCGGGGAGCTGTTTTTT
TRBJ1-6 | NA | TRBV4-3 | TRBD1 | CASSQDWTGKSSYNSPLHF | TGCGCCAGCAGCCAAGACTGGACAGGGAAAAGCTCCTATAATTCACCCCTCCACTTT
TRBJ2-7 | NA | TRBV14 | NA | CASSTGKTYEQYF | TGTGCCAGCAGTACCGGGAAGACCTACGAGCAGTACTTC
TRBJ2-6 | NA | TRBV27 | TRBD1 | CASSRWDRGSTGANVLTF | TGTGCCAGCAGTCGATGGGACAGGGGAAGTACTGGGGCCAACGTCCTGACTTTC
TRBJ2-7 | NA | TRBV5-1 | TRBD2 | CASSVGLAAYEQYF | TGCGCCAGCAGCGTGGGACTAGCGGCCTACGAGCAGTACTTC
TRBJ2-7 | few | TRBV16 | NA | CASSQSIASYEQYF | TGTGCCAGCAGCCAATCTATAGCTTCCTACGAGCAGTACTTC
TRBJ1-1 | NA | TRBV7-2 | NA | CASSLGAMNTEAFF | TGTGCCAGCAGCTTAGGGGCCATGAACACTGAAGCTTTCTTT
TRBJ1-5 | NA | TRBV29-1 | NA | CSVADGGNQPQHF | TGCAGCGTAGCGGACGGAGGCAATCAGCCCCAGCATTTT
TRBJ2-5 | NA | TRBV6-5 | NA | CATTGNPRGETQYF | TGTGCGACCACAGGGAATCCCCGGGGAGAGACCCAGTACTTC
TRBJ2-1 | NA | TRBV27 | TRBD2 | CASSTGRNEQFF | TGTGCCAGCAGCACCGGGAGGAATGAGCAGTTCTTC
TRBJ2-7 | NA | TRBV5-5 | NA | CASSSGLLQDSYEQYF | TGTGCCAGCAGCTCCGGATTGTTGCAGGACTCCTACGAGCAGTACTTC
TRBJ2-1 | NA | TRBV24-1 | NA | CATSGGRHEQFF | TGTGCCACCAGTGGGGGGAGGCATGAGCAGTTCTTC
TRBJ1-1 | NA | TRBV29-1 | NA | CSVHPQGRYAEAFF | TGCAGCGTTCACCCACAGGGAAGATACGCTGAAGCTTTCTTT
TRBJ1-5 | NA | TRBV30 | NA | CAWSAGGNQPQHF | TGTGCCTGGAGTGCGGGGGGCAATCAGCCCCAGCATTTT
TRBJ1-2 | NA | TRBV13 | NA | CASSTLLSGSFVGYTF | TGTGCCAGCAGCACTCTCCTATCAGGGTCTTTCGTAGGCTACACCTTC
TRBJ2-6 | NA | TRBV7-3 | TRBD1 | CASSSGQGVPGANVLTF | TGTGCCAGCAGCTCCGGACAGGGAGTGCCTGGGGCCAACGTCCTGACTTTC
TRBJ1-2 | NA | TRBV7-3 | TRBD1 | CASSGGQGPGYTF | TGTGCCAGCAGCGGGGGACAGGGGCCTGGCTACACCTTC
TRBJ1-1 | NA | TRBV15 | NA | CATSRDLKTEAFF | TGTGCCACCAGCAGAGATCTAAAGACTGAAGCTTTCTTT
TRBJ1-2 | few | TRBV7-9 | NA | CASSLQRGVLTGYTF | TGTGCCAGCAGCTTACAGCGGGGTGTCCTAACTGGCTACACCTTC
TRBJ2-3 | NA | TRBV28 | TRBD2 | CASSLRAGVTDTQYF | TGTGCCAGCAGTTTAAGAGCGGGAGTAACAGATACGCAGTATTTT
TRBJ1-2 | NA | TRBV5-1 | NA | CASSWSVSNYGYTF | TGCGCCAGCAGCTGGTCGGTATCTAACTATGGCTACACCTTC
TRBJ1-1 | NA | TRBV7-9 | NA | CASSFSRGTEAFF | TGTGCCAGCAGCTTTTCGCGGGGCACTGAAGCTTTCTTT